Presented here are 3 T cell receptor beta chains from one specimen sequenced in a study of cytomegalovirus exposure and HLA in healthy donors. Libraries were prepared by immunoSEQ multiplex PCR; TCRdb keeps only in-frame clonotypes and omits some of them. Counted here are some 120,000 clones, approximately 94% occurring once; the ten biggest clones make up under 1.5%. The sequenced material came from PBMCs. The receptor set was obtained from a young woman in good health and CMV-seronegative.

The chain uses TRBV7-2 and TRBJ1-2, with 9 nucleotides matching TRBD1. The CDR3 is made up of 15 amino acids. Germline CDR1 SGHTA, CDR2 FQGNSA. The V segment lost 1 base and the J segment 4 bases; nucleotides outside the gene matches: 4. For the CDR3, the DNA is TGTGCCAGCAGCTTAGGGACAGGGGCTGTCTATGGCTACACCTTC. It codes for CASSLGTGAVYGYTF.

The chain links TRBV7-9 to TRBJ2-7, with no clear D. This CDR3 comprises 12 residues. V was trimmed by 5 bases and J by 2 bases, leaving 7 bases between them. The V gene's germline CDR1 is SEHNR and CDR2 FQNEAQ (reference sequence). CDR3 protein: CASSPSAYEQYF. The DNA of the CDR3 is TGTGCCAGCAGCCCATCGGCCTACGAGCAGTACTTC. Full variable domain (rest looked up from reference TRBV7-9 and TRBJ2-7): DTGVSQNPRHKITKRGQNVTFRCDPISEHNRLYWYRQTLGQGPEFLTYFQNEAQLEKSRLLSDRFSAERPKGSFSTLEIQRTEQGDSAMYLCASSPSAYEQYFGPGTRLTVT.

The chain combines TRBV6-6 with TRBJ1-3, with 7 bases matching TRBD1. With V trimmed by 5 bases and J by 4 bases, 8 bases remained unmatched. This CDR3 has 15 residues. The germline V gene has CDR1 MNHNY and CDR2 SVGAGI (reference sequence). CDR3 region: CASSGRGSSGNTIYF. The CDR3 DNA is TGTGCCAGCAGTGGCAGGGGGTCTTCAGGAAACACCATATATTTT.